The text below deals with one T cell receptor (beta chain). The antigen is not known. One junction end does not reproduce the germline sequence, and a read error may be involved. The data were obtained in a study of T cell repertoires in cytomegalovirus infection. Looking at the study overall: Epitope selection comprised recently identified HLA-C-restricted CMV epitopes and well-studied HLA-B-restricted CMV epitopes. TCR beta signatures that were public indicated CMV infection and matching HLA type.

This CDR3 is 16 amino acids long. CDR1 SGHTA and CDR2 FQGNSA come from the germline V gene. TCRdb analysed the reads with MiXCR anew, one entry per CDR3 protein. The repertoire has about 920,000 distinct CDR3 sequences, 30% to 40% of them found once; the top ten carry 13%. Points from the study as a whole: Clonotypes of TCR beta that were HLA-C-restricted and CMV-specific dominated the ex vivo response. Cumulative frequency of public TCR beta families picked out carriers of CMV plus the relevant HLA.

The sequence was collected from a human donor in good health (CMV status not recorded). Some clones in this sample may be carry-over from other donors' samples. The source was cultured CD8+ T cells from PBMCs, collected from culture after CMV antigen stimulation. The chain uses TRBV7-2 and TRBJ2-2; D uncertain. CDR3 coding DNA: TGTGCCTGCAGCTTTAAGTGGGGTCCCTCCCCCGGGGAGCTGTTTTTT. This sequence encodes CACSFKWGPSPGELFF.